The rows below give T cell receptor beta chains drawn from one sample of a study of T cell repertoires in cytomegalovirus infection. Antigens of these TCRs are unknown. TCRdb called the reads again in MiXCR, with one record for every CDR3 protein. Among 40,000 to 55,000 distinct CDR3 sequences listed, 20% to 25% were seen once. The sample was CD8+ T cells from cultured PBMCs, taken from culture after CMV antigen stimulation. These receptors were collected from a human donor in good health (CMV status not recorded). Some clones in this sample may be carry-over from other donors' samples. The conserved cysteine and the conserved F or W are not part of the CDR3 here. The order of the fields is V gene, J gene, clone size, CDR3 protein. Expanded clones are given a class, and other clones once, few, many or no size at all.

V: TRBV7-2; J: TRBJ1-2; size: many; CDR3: ASSPPQGPNYGYT
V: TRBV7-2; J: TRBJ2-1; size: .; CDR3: ASSTRLAELYNEQF
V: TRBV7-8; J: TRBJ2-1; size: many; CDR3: ASSLDRDFVNEQF
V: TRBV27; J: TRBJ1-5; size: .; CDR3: ASSPRDPGQPQH
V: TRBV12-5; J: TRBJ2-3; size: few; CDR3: ASGLGGSTDTQY
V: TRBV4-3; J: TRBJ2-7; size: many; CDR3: ASSPSTSGAHYEQY
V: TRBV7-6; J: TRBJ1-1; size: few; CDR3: ASSLDRNTEAF
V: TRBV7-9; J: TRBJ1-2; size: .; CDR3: ASSLPTGQEDYGYT
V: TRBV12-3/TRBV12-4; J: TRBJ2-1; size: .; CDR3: ASTGDSPNEQF
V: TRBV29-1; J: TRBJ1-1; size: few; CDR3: SVEDRRTEAF
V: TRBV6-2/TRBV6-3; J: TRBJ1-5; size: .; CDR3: ASDHRSNQPQH
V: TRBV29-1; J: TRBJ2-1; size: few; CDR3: SVRGLAGGPDTNEQF
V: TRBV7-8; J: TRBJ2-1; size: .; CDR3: ASSLQREIGYNEQF
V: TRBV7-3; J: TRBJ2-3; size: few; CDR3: ASSSHGQGRDTQY
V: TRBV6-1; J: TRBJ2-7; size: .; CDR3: ASSEGVAGGSYEQY
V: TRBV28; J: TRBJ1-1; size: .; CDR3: ASTRTANTEAF
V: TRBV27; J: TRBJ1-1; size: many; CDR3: ASSLWGGNTEAF
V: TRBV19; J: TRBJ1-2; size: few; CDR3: ASSPVGQGADGYT
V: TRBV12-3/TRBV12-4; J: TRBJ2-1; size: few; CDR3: ASTPVGYEQF
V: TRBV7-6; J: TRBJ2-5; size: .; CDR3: ASRLGVQETQY
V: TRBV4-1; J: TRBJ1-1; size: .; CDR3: ASSQDLWGTEAF
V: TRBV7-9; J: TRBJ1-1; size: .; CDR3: ASSRDGLNLNTEAF
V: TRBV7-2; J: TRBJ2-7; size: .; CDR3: ASSWTSGSSYEQY
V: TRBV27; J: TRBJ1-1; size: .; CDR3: ASSVRGRNAEAF
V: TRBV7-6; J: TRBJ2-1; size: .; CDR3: ASSSLTSGGADEQF
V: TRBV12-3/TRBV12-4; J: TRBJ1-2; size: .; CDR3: ASREPGGEADGYT
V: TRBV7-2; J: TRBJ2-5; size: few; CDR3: ASSLVRSGREETQY
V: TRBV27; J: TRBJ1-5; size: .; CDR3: ASRGTGKGQPQH
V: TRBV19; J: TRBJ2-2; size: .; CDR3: ASNRRVANTGELF
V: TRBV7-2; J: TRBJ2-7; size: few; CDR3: ASSFGRTGGEPYEQY
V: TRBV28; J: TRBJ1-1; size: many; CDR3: ASRTTGGTEAF
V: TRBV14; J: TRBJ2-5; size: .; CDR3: ASSPTSGRAPRETQY
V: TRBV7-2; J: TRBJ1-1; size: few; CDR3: ASSDSLNTEAF
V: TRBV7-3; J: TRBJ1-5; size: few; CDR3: ASSRGINQPQH
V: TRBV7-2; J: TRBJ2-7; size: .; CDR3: ASSYMGQGPPYEQY
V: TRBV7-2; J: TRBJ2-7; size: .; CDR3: ASSSEWTPPYEQY
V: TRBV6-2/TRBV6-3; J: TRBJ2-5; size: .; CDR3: ASKGITLGETQY
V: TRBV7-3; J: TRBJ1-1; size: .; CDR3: ASSTQGSDPEAF
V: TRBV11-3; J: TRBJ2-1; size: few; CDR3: ASSLGRATYNEQF
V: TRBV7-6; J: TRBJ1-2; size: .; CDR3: ASSQKDRGYGYT
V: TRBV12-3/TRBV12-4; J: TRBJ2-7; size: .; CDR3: ASSLGLLRTPLGDEQY
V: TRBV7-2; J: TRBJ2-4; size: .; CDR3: ASSPRGDGSGSKNIQY
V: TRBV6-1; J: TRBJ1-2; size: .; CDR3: ASSYAGAYGYT
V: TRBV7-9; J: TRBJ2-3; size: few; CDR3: ASSPTGGRGTDTQY
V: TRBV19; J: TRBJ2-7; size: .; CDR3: ASSVRLVNTYEQY
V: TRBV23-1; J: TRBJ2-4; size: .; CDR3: ASRTGVFRAKNIQY
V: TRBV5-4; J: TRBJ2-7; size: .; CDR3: ASSPRRGSTYEQY
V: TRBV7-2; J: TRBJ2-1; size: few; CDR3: ASSLVHSGSPYNEQF
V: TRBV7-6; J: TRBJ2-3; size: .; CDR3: ASSLTRTSGGPQDTQY
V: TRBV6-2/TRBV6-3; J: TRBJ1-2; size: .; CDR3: ASSYADRVYGYT
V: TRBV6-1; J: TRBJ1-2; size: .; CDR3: ASSPTVADGYT
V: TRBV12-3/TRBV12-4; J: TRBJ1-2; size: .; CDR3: ASSFQDETVLYGYT
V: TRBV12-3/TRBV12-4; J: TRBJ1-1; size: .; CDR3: ASQAGSMNTEAF